A single sample is the source of the 19 T cell receptor beta chains below, sequenced in a study of neurological immune-mediated disorders. TCRdb re-analysed the 5' RACE reads in MiXCR, keeping a single row per CDR3 protein. Of roughly 46,000 distinct CDR3 sequences listed, under 2% are singletons. The sample taken for sequencing was PBMCs. All receptors derive from a woman in her 40s with multiple sclerosis.

This clonotype has ten or more counts. The chain joins TRBV27 to TRBJ2-3, with 8 bases matching TRBD2. The CDR3 length is 14 residues. CDR1 and CDR2 (germline): MNHEY, SMNVEV (reference sequence). J was trimmed by 4 bases and V by 3 bases; bases with no gene match: 3. CDR3 protein: CASSFYGGADTQYF. In DNA, the CDR3 is TGTGCCAGCAGTTTTTACGGGGGGGCAGATACGCAGTATTTT.

The sample holds many counts of this clonotype. The chain carries TRBV7-3 and TRBJ2-1; 10 positions agree with TRBD2. Germline V gene sequence: CDR1 SGHTA, CDR2 FQGTGA. The CDR3 has 14 amino acids. Germline trimming cut 6 bases from V and 8 bases from J; bases unmatched to any gene: 7. Written as DNA, the CDR3 is TGTGCCAGCAGTCCTAGCGGGGGTTTGGATGAGCAGTTCTTC. It specifies CASSPSGGLDEQFF.

This clonotype was recorded many times. V and J are TRBV10-3 and TRBJ1-1, with a tentative D call TRBD1 (5 bases). Looked up from germline, CDR1 is ENHRY and CDR2 is SYGVKD. The CDR3 runs to 15 residues. V was pared by 4 bases and J by 2 bases, with 14 bases between. The CDR3: CAISGSLGGNTEAFF. The CDR3 DNA follows: TGTGCCATCAGTGGGAGCCTCGGGGGAAACACTGAAGCTTTCTTT.

Ten or more counts support this clonotype. V and J are TRBV20-1 and TRBJ2-3; no reliable D call. The V gene lost 1 base and the J gene lost 8 bases, with 13 bases spanning the gap. Germline V CDR1 and CDR2: DFQATT, SNEGSKA (reference sequence). The CDR3 contains 13 residues. For the CDR3, the DNA is TGCAGTGCTAGAGTGCGGAGAACGCCTACGCAGTATTTT. Translated, it gives CSARVRRTPTQYF.

This clonotype occurred many times. The chain employs TRBV5-1 and TRBJ2-1; either TRBD1 or TRBD2 may supply D (5 bases each). This CDR3 is built from 15 residues. Per the germline V gene, CDR1 is SGHRS and CDR2 is YFSETQ. V dropped 7 bases and J dropped 4 bases, with 18 bases sitting between them. The CDR3 bases are TGCGCCAGCCAAGAGGGCAGGGCACAATACAATGAGCAGTTCTTC. This sequence encodes CASQEGRAQYNEQFF.

This clonotype has at least ten counts. The gene calls are TRBV25-1 and TRBJ1-1, with 8 bases that match TRBD1. The CDR3 extends over 14 amino acids. Germline lookup yields CDR1 MGHDK and CDR2 SYGVNS. V lost 5 bases, J lost 6 bases, and 8 bases stayed unmatched. The CDR3 protein is CASSNSRGRPEAFF. DNA for the CDR3: TGTGCCAGCAGTAATTCCAGGGGGCGTCCTGAAGCTTTCTTT.

The table lists this clonotype with many counts. The V gene is TRBV20-1, the J gene TRBJ2-1; D uncertain. Germline V lookup: CDR1 DFQATT, CDR2 SNEGSKA (reference sequence). Trimming left V 5 bases short and J 4 bases short, with 6 bases between. This CDR3 is 11 amino acids long. As DNA, the CDR3 is TGCAGTGCTCCCGAATACAATGAGCAGTTCTTC. Encoded protein: CSAPEYNEQFF.

This clonotype has at least ten counts. The chain employs TRBV6-2 or TRBV6-3 and TRBJ2-1, with D possibly being TRBD1 or TRBD2 (5 bases each). CDR3 length: 15 amino acids. V lost 4 bases, J lost 8 bases, and 18 bases lay in between. The V gene's germline CDR1 is MNHEY and CDR2 SVGEGT. CDR3 nucleotide sequence: TGTGCCAGCAGTTCCCCCGGGACGACTAAACATGAGCAGTTCTTC. Amino acids: CASSSPGTTKHEQFF.

This clonotype showed up many times. The gene calls are TRBV29-1 and TRBJ1-1; D unresolved. Trimming left V 0 bases short and J 10 bases short, with 12 bases between. The CDR3 runs to 12 residues. The V gene's germline CDR1 is SQVTM and CDR2 ANQGSEA. CDR3 region: CSVEDPGAGAFF. The CDR3 nucleotides read TGCAGCGTTGAAGATCCAGGCGCGGGAGCTTTCTTT.

The sample holds many counts of this clonotype. The chain employs TRBV18 and TRBJ1-5; D uncertain. This CDR3 has 12 residues. V lost 6 bases to trimming and J lost 3 bases, with 6 bases between them. Looked up from germline, CDR1 is KGHSH and CDR2 is LQKENI. The CDR3 coding sequence is TGTGCCAGCTCGGGGAACAATCAGCCCCAGCATTTT. Its translation is CASSGNNQPQHF.

This clonotype came up many times. The chain combines TRBV18 with TRBJ1-2; possible D gene TRBD1, 5 bases. The CDR3 covers 13 residues. Trimming removed 4 bases from V and 2 bases from J, with 8 bases in between. The germline V gene has CDR1 KGHSH and CDR2 LQKENI. The CDR3 DNA is TGTGCCAGCTCACTCGACAGAAACTATGGCTACACCTTC. Translation gives CASSLDRNYGYTF.

This clonotype has at least ten counts. This chain links TRBV5-1 with TRBJ2-3, with TRBD1 as a possible D gene (6 bases). The V gene's germline CDR1 is SGHRS and CDR2 YFSETQ. Trimming shortened V by 3 bases and J by 2 bases, and 10 bases separated the two germline ends. This CDR3 comprises 14 residues. The CDR3 here is CASSSGTNTDTQYF. The CDR3 DNA follows: TGCGCCAGCAGCTCCGGGACAAACACAGATACGCAGTATTTT.

This clonotype was seen many times. The chain links TRBV9 to TRBJ1-6; the match to TRBD1 covers 8 bases. Trimming at V came to 2 bases and at J to 5 bases, leaving 3 bases not matched to a gene. The germline CDR1 and CDR2 sequences are SGDLS and YYNGEE. CDR3 length equals 15 residues. CDR3 sequence: CASSVDRGNNSPLHF. CDR3 DNA sequence: TGTGCCAGCAGCGTCGACAGGGGAAATAATTCACCCCTCCACTTT.

As concerns this clonotype: A read error may explain this, as a much larger clone is one base away. The chain combines TRBV20-1 with TRBJ2-3; tentative D call: TRBD2 (6 bases). This CDR3 has 12 amino acids. Trimming removed 7 bases at V and 5 bases at J, with 13 bases between. CDR1 is DFQATT, CDR2 SNEGSKA, per germline (reference sequence). In DNA, the CDR3 is TGCAGTGATAGCGGCCTCGGAGATACGCAGTATTTT. Amino acid sequence: CSDSGLGDTQYF.

This clonotype was found many times. This chain uses TRBV5-1 with TRBJ2-5; D is perhaps TRBD1 (5 bases). The germline V and J ends were trimmed by 1 base and 2 bases, with 12 bases remaining between them. CDR3 length: 15 residues. Germline CDR1 SGHRS, CDR2 YFSETQ. The CDR3 coding sequence is TGCGCCAGCAGCTTGTCACCAGGGTTACAAGAGACCCAGTACTTC. Its protein is CASSLSPGLQETQYF.

This clonotype was observed at least ten times. The CDR3, as DNA: TGTGCCAGCAGCCAGGGATGGGTGGGAAAACTGTTTTTT. Encoded protein: CASSQGWVGKLFF. The chain links TRBV6-1 to TRBJ1-4; perhaps TRBD1 as D (5 bases). Looked up from germline, CDR1 is MNHNS and CDR2 is SASEGT. The CDR3 runs 13 residues. Trimming shortened V by 6 bases and J by 10 bases, and 15 bases separated the two germline ends.

By share, this clonotype ranks as medium-sized. The J gene is TRBJ1-1, the V gene TRBV12-3 or TRBV12-4; possible D gene TRBD1, 6 bases. CDR3 length equals 14 residues. V gave up 6 bases and J gave up 0 bases, with 11 bases separating them. CDR3 bases: TGTGCCAGCAGCTCTGGACAGATGAACACTGAAGCTTTCTTT. Protein: CASSSGQMNTEAFF.

This clonotype has just a few counts. CDR3 loop: CASSLASPGTGNTIYF. CDR3 nucleotides: TGTGCCAGCAGCTTAGCCTCTCCGGGAACTGGAAACACCATATATTTT. V and J are TRBV7-8 and TRBJ1-3; no firm D call. The CDR3 is 16 residues long. Trimming took off 0 bases at V and 2 bases at J, with 11 bases between the two ends. Germline V gene data show CDR1 as SGHVS and CDR2 as FQNEAQ.

The table lists this clonotype with many counts. J is TRBJ1-2 and V is TRBV5-1; possibly TRBD1 for D (5 bases). The CDR3 has 13 amino acids. V lost 4 bases and J 7 bases, leaving 14 bases between the germline ends. Per germline, CDR1 SGHRS and CDR2 YFSETQ. The CDR3 is CASSTTVSSGYTF. The CDR3 nucleotides are TGCGCCAGCAGCACGACAGTCTCAAGTGGCTACACCTTC.